These T cell receptor beta chains were read from a single sample in a study of spatial heterogeneity in lung cancer. TCRdb processed the 5' RACE reads anew with MiXCR; each CDR3 protein has one entry. The sample contains fewer than 9,000 distinct CDR3 sequences, about 7% of which appear only once. Sample: lung tumor tissue, taken at surgery. These receptors were taken from a female donor with early-stage non-small cell lung cancer. Both conserved end residues are part of each CDR3. The D gene is left open where the match is weak. Clone size is shown for a subset of rows, as once, few, many or a class of expanded clone.

>TRBD1|medium-sized|TRBJ2-2|TRBV11-2
TGTGCCACTCACAAAACAGGGGGCACCGGGGAGCTGTTTTTT
CATHKTGGTGELFF
>TRBD1|medium-sized|TRBJ2-1|TRBV28
TGTGCCAGCACCCCGGGGGACAGGACCTACAATGAGCAGTTCTTC
CASTPGDRTYNEQFF
>TRBD1|many|TRBJ1-1|TRBV20-1
TGCAGTGCTACACAGGGGGCCCAGAACACTGAAGCTTTCTTT
CSATQGAQNTEAFF
>NA|many|TRBJ2-7|TRBV5-8
TGTGCCAGCAGTTCAGGGACCCTGGGATGGTACGAGCAGTACTTC
CASSSGTLGWYEQYF
>TRBD2|many|TRBJ2-5|TRBV20-1
TGCAGTGCTAACGGACTAGCGGGAGGTGGAGAGACCCAGTACTTC
CSANGLAGGGETQYF
>NA|medium-sized|TRBJ2-1|TRBV11-1
TGTGCCAGCAGCTGGCGTGGGGTGGGCCTGGTATACAATGAGCAGTTCTTC
CASSWRGVGLVYNEQFF
>NA|many|TRBJ2-3|TRBV7-2
TGTGCCAGCAGCCCGGCTTATACGCAGTATTTT
CASSPAYTQYF
>TRBD2|many|TRBJ2-7|TRBV12-3/TRBV12-4
TGTGCCAGCAGTCCCCGGAGCGGGATTAGTCCCTACGAGCAGTACTTC
CASSPRSGISPYEQYF
>NA|NA|TRBJ2-4|TRBV30
TGTGCCTGGAGTTCCCTCATGGGAGCCAAAAACATTCAGTACTTC
CAWSSLMGAKNIQYF
>TRBD1|medium-sized|TRBJ2-1|TRBV29-1
TGCAGCGTTGAAGGGTGGGACAGCCAGTACAATGAGCAGTTCTTC
CSVEGWDSQYNEQFF
>TRBD1|many|TRBJ2-2|TRBV19
TGTGCCAGTAGATCCGGGACAGGGACGACCGGGGAGCTGTTTTTT
CASRSGTGTTGELFF
>TRBD2|many|TRBJ2-7|TRBV10-2
TGCGCCAGCAGGGATAGCGGGGCCCCATCTGAGCAGTACTTC
CASRDSGAPSEQYF
>TRBD2|many|TRBJ2-1|TRBV7-6
TGTGCCAGCAGCCCCCCGGCTAGCGGTCCCTACAATGAGCAGTTCTTC
CASSPPASGPYNEQFF
>TRBD2|many|TRBJ2-2|TRBV11-2
TGTGCCAGCAGCTTAGTCCTAGCGGGCTCCGGGGAGCTGTTTTTT
CASSLVLAGSGELFF
>NA|medium-sized|TRBJ1-5|TRBV20-1
TGCAGTGCTAGAGACACCCGTGGGAATCAGCCCCAGCATTTT
CSARDTRGNQPQHF
>TRBD2|many|TRBJ2-1|TRBV7-7
TGTGCTAGCAGCTTAGGACTAGCGGATGAGCAGTTCTTC
CASSLGLADEQFF
>NA|medium-sized|TRBJ2-2|TRBV11-2
TGTGCCAGCAGCCCGGGCGCTTATGGGGAGCTGTTTTTT
CASSPGAYGELFF
>TRBD2|medium-sized|TRBJ2-3|TRBV28
TGTGCCAGCAGTCGGACTAGCGGGAGCCTTGGCACAGATACGCAGTATTTT
CASSRTSGSLGTDTQYF
>NA|medium-sized|TRBJ1-1|TRBV20-1
TGCAGTGCTAGTCAGCCAGCCGGAGCTTTCTTT
CSASQPAGAFF
>NA|many|TRBJ1-4|TRBV18
TGTGCCAGCTCTCCTGCTGGATCAACTAATGAAAAACTGTTTTTT
CASSPAGSTNEKLFF
>TRBD1|many|TRBJ2-1|TRBV9
TGTGCCAGCAGCGTAGAGGCTCAGGGGGATTGGTACAATGAGCAGTTCTTC
CASSVEAQGDWYNEQFF
>NA|many|TRBJ2-3|TRBV6-2/TRBV6-3
TGTGCCAGCAGTTGGGGGGGGGGCGCAGATACGCAGTATTTT
CASSWGGGADTQYF